Included here is one T cell receptor beta chain sequence, with context. The method was immunoSEQ multiplex PCR; TCRdb's version includes in-frame clones alone and lacks a portion of them. The sample lists about 130,000 clones; about 85% were seen once. These data belong to a study of cytotoxic CD8 clonotypes in ibrutinib-treated CLL. The CDR3 is 14 amino acids. With V trimmed by 7 bases and J by 0 bases, 4 bases remained unmatched. Germline-derived CDR1 and CDR2 are ENHRY and SYGVKD. This TCR was sampled from a human donor with chronic lymphocytic leukemia. The specimen was PBMCs, collected after 24 months of ibrutinib treatment. The V and J genes are TRBV10-3 and TRBJ2-3, with 7 bases fitting TRBD1. The CDR3 coding sequence is TGTGCCATCAACAGGGGTGCTAGCACAGATACGCAGTATTTT. Amino acid sequence: CAINRGASTDTQYF.